This section outlines one TCR beta chain sequence together with its context. This clone's antigen is unknown. No base qualities exist here, and no much larger clone lies one base off it. The immunoSEQ Assay, a bias-controlled multiplex PCR, was used to amplify TCRbeta CDR3 regions from genomic DNA. Per the authors' processing: Nucleated cell counts per sample were estimated from amplification of reference gene primers within the assay. Sequence reads were collapsed and filtered to measure the absolute abundance of every unique TCRbeta CDR3 rearrangement. For each sample, productive Simpson clonality was calculated by taking the square root of Simpson's diversity index across productive rearrangements. This is the immuneACCESS table as TCRdb keeps it, with only in-frame sequences that have V and J called. A part of the clones is gone; compared with another copy, unresolved V genes explain less than half, and the rest is unexplained. V and J calls and clone size are as listed in that table; D and trimming were resolved from the DNA. The sample table holds hundreds of thousands of clones, of which about 88% were seen once. Of the sample, about 3% is held by the ten largest clones.

Clipping removes 7 bases from V and 5 bases from J, with 9 as the unmatched junction base count. Via the germline V gene, CDR1 is MDHEN and CDR2 SYDVKM. Spanning cysteine to phenylalanine, the CDR3 consists of 14 amino acids. CDR3 DNA only is kept here, 42 bases in frame from base 1. Participants in the prospective study were enrolled through a virtual design, were aged 18 to 89 years, and lived in roughly 24 United States geographic areas. In the prospective study, participants were assigned to cohorts based on the clinical history participants reported in a screening survey and a study questionnaire. For ImmuneRACE Cohort 3, a participant was defined as recovered based on two consecutive negative NP/OP PCR tests, clearance by a healthcare professional, or resolution of symptoms. In the prospective study, whole blood, serum and a nasopharyngeal or oropharyngeal swab were collected from each participant by mobile phlebotomists. Participants in the prospective study had the option to provide additional blood draws and questionnaires over a roughly 2-month period. Before DNA extraction, prospective study blood samples were shipped either frozen or at room temperature.

The sample is drawn from a study of blood T cell repertoires in COVID-19 (dated by TCRdb to 2020 to 2022). In terms of the full investigation: Samples from collaborators originated in the United States, Italy and Spain and spanned both the acute and convalescent phases of COVID-19. The material from the prospective study consisted of cDNA or gDNA derived from T cells, B-cell-depleted T cells, or PBMCs. The dataset comprised deeply sampled blood TCRbeta repertoires from subjects exposed to, actively infected with, or recovered from COVID-19. The repertoires were released in a freely available public database intended as a resource for research on the immune response to SARS-CoV-2. The samples were drawn from two sources: the first 160 participants of the ongoing ImmuneRACE study, and 950 to 1,500 subjects contributed by 6 global collaborators. A de-identified subject ID, COVID-19 status, age in years and sex were almost always included in the sample metadata. Where HLA class I and class II types were available, the types were taken from metadata supplied by the sample provider, not from assay-based typing.

Here is what the overall study found, with its caveats: The quantity of clinical and demographic metadata differed by source and by participant and was supplied without curation.

The source material was PBMCs or T cells enriched from blood (not recorded which). The receptor was isolated from a woman between 50 and 59 years old who had recovered from COVID-19. The chain uses TRBV28 and TRBJ2-5, with 8 middle bases fitting TRBD2. The CDR3 protein sequence reads: CASMAGGRLETQYF. The nucleotides are TGTGCCAGCATGGCGGGAGGTCGCTTGGAGACCCAGTACTTC.